This T cell receptor (beta chain) is from a study of shared clonotypes between healthy human individuals. Findings of the study overall: Sequencing of the sorted subsets was shown by rarefaction to be incomplete despite large depth. A small donor pool kept down the genetic and exposure-history diversity that was represented.

A remark on this clone: Its antigen is unidentified.

It was CD45RO-negative cells, positively selected for CCR7, that made up naive CD8 cells, with terminally differentiated effector memory CD45RA+ cells excluded. This CDR3 comprises 17 residues. CDR1 and CDR2 (germline): SGDLS, YYNGEE. After removal of 0 bases from V and 6 bases from J, the junction contained 12 bases not matched to a gene. Assay used: immunoSEQ multiplex PCR; TCRdb lists only in-frame clones, some missing. In the table there are about 590,000 clones, 95% of which are singletons. The material sequenced was naive CD8+ T cells sorted from blood. The gene calls are TRBV9 and TRBJ1-2; 9 bases are a match to TRBD1. This receptor was obtained from a woman aged 25-40 years in good health. DNA of the CDR3: TGTGCCAGCAGCGTAGTAAAACAGGGGGCGCTCGAACATGGCTACACCTTC. It codes for CASSVVKQGALEHGYTF.